Below, one T cell receptor (beta chain) is given with its context. This entry is derived from a study of T cell repertoires in cytomegalovirus infection. The CDR3 has 15 residues. Germline lookup yields CDR1 LNHDA and CDR2 SQIVND (reference sequence). The V and J ends lost 7 bases and 6 bases, in that order; junction bases with no gene match: 15. Via MiXCR, TCRdb re-called the reads, giving one row per CDR3 protein. The sample includes under 850,000 distinct CDR3 sequences, approximately 40% of them seen just once. The TCR originated in a human donor in good health (CMV status not recorded). Some clones in this sample may be carry-over from other donors' samples. The chain combines TRBV19 with TRBJ2-7, with TRBD1 matching 7 bases. Sequencing was performed on PBMCs. The CDR3 is CASTYEGGAFGEQYF. For the CDR3, the DNA is TGTGCCAGTACCTATGAAGGGGGCGCATTCGGCGAGCAGTACTTC.